The clone carrying this T cell receptor (beta chain) was counted at least ten times. Genomic DNA was employed as the template in profiling TCR beta VDJ and CDR3. In TCRdb, the reads were re-called with MiXCR into one record per CDR3 protein. This table has approximately 170,000 distinct CDR3 sequences, 40% to 55% appearing once. This sample is part of a study of CD8+CD57+ T cells in acquired aplastic anemia. This CDR3 is 15 amino acids long. Germline CDR1 is LGHNA and CDR2 is YSLEER. Deletions cut 0 bases from V and 6 bases from J, with 12 bases between. CD8+CD57+ cell expansion, shown by flow cytometry, had occurred in the patients selected for sequencing.

Sample: sorted CD4+, CD8+, or CD8+CD57+ T cells (not recorded which) from PBMCs. The receptor's source is a human donor with aplastic anemia. This sequence joins TRBV4-3 and TRBJ1-5; D is possibly TRBD1 (6 bases). The CDR3 is CASSQDAAGAQPQHF. In DNA form, the CDR3 reads TGCGCCAGCAGCCAAGATGCTGCAGGGGCTCAGCCCCAGCATTTT.